A single sample is the source of the 9 T cell receptor beta chains below, sequenced in a study of blood T cell repertoires in COVID-19. Clones were read by immunoSEQ multiplex PCR, and TCRdb kept only the in-frame ones, dropping some. The table lists approximately 300,000 clones, nearly 90% of them singletons. The sample taken for sequencing was PBMCs or T cells enriched from blood (not recorded which). The receptors stem from a woman aged 25 to 39 who had recovered from COVID-19.

The chain combines TRBV3-1 (or the pseudogene TRBV3-2) with TRBJ1-1; D is possibly TRBD1 (5 bases). In germline, CDR1 is LGHDT, CDR2 YNNKEL (reference sequence). CDR3 length: 14 amino acids. Trimming shortened V by 1 base and J by 7 bases, and 13 bases separated the two germline ends. CDR3 in DNA: TGTGCCAGCAGCCAAGTCGGGGGACGGGTTGAAGCTTTCTTT. It codes for CASSQVGGRVEAFF.

This chain uses TRBV19 with TRBJ1-4; D uncertain. The CDR3 is made up of 14 amino acids. Germline CDR1 reads LNHDA; CDR2 reads SQIVND (reference sequence). V gave up 7 bases and J gave up 2 bases, with 11 bases separating them. For the CDR3, the DNA is TGTGCCAGTAATCTTGGCAGGACTAATGAAAAACTGTTTTTT. Translated: CASNLGRTNEKLFF.

CDR3 amino acids: CASSYHPGTESQHF. In DNA, the CDR3 is TGTGCCAGCAGCTACCACCCCGGGACAGAGTCACAGCATTTT. This rearrangement joins TRBV5-4 to TRBJ1-5; TRBD1 matches 7 bases. The ends lost 3 bases at V and 13 bases at J; junction bases unmatched: 13. Germline CDR1 reads SGHNT; CDR2 reads YYREEE (reference sequence). The CDR3 contains 14 residues.

The chain couples TRBV9 to TRBJ1-2; D remains ambiguous. The CDR3 loop spans 14 amino acids. Germline V gene lookup returns CDR1 SGDLS and CDR2 YYNGEE. The V gene lost 4 bases and the J gene lost 7 bases, with 17 bases spanning the gap. This chain's CDR3 is CASSTRGGSGGYTF. CDR3 nucleotides: TGTGCCAGCAGCACGCGGGGAGGCTCGGGTGGCTACACCTTC.

The V and J genes are TRBV2 and TRBJ1-5; 9 bases map to TRBD1. The trim removed 5 bases at V and 1 base at J, leaving 3 bases unmatched. The V gene's germline CDR1 is SNHLY and CDR2 FYNNEI. The CDR3 runs to 15 residues. The CDR3 nucleotides are TGTGCCAGCAGTTTCGACAGGGGGAGCAATCAGCCCCAGCATTTT. Residues: CASSFDRGSNQPQHF.

The chain is built from TRBV7-9 and TRBJ1-6; maybe TRBD1 (5 bases). The V gene lost 3 bases and the J gene lost 3 bases, with 15 bases spanning the gap. The length of the CDR3 is 17 residues. Germline V gene sequence: CDR1 SEHNR, CDR2 FQNEAQ (reference sequence). CDR3 sequence: CASSFPAGGNYNSPLHF. In DNA, the CDR3 is TGTGCCAGCAGCTTCCCCGCGGGGGGAAACTATAATTCACCCCTCCACTTT.

The chain is built from TRBV7-2 and TRBJ2-3; 8 nucleotides align to TRBD1. Germline V gene data show CDR1 as SGHTA and CDR2 as FQGNSA. This CDR3 region has 15 residues. After removal of 5 bases from V and 1 base from J, the junction contained 5 bases not matched to a gene. The CDR3 bases are TGTGCCAGCAGCCCAGGGACAGGACGCACAGATACGCAGTATTTT. It encodes CASSPGTGRTDTQYF.

This clone was observed a single time. This sequence joins TRBV10-2 and TRBJ1-6, with TRBD1 identical over 9 bases. The CDR3 totals 14 residues. V lost 7 bases, J lost 6 bases, and 4 bases stayed unmatched. Germline V gene sequence: CDR1 WSHSY, CDR2 SAAADI. Written as DNA, the CDR3 is TGCGCCAGCACAAGGACAGGGGTTAATTCACCCCTCCACTTT. Translated: CASTRTGVNSPLHF.

Only one count was recorded for this clone. The junction departs from germline at one end; a sequencing error may be responsible. The chain joins TRBV7-7 to TRBJ2-6; 7 bases map to TRBD1. The CDR3 runs to 18 residues. From germline, CDR1 is SSHAT and CDR2 FNYEAQ (reference sequence). The CDR3 sequence is CASSPGTYRGTGANVLTF. CDR3 sequence (DNA): TGTGCTAGCAGCCCAGGGACCTACAGGGGTACTGGGGCCAACGTCCTGACTTTC.